These 16 T cell receptor beta chains were all obtained from the same sample, sequenced in a study of cytomegalovirus exposure and HLA in healthy donors. The primer mix had 60 Vbeta and 13 Jbeta primers. Sequencing used immunoSEQ multiplex PCR; TCRdb keeps in-frame clones, though not all of them. The sample lists fewer than 150,000 clones; 70% to 80% were seen once. Sequenced input: PBMCs. These receptors all come from a woman aged 35 to 49 in good health and CMV-seropositive.

The V call is TRBV11-1, the J call TRBJ1-1, with D possibly being TRBD1 (6 bases). V was clipped by 1 base and J by 11 bases, with 14 bases between them. This CDR3 has 13 residues. Germline CDR1 and CDR2: SGHAT and FQDESV (reference sequence). Here the CDR3 reads CASSLGYSGEAFF. The CDR3 bases are TGTGCCAGCAGCTTAGGGTACTCAGGGGAGGCTTTCTTT.

V gene TRBV21-1 combines with J gene TRBJ1-2; the DNA was not used to check the table's D call, TRBD1. TRBV21-1 is designated a pseudogene. The CDR3 runs 15 residues. The DNA for the CDR3 is TGTGCCAGCAGCGCCCGGACAGGGCGCGACAGTCCCTACACCTTC. Translation: CASSARTGRDSPYTF.

The chain carries TRBV4-2 and TRBJ2-1; 10 bases agree with TRBD2. This CDR3 has 15 residues. The V and J ends lost 0 bases and 9 bases, in that order; junction bases with no gene match: 5. Germline CDR1 reads LGHNA; CDR2 reads YNFKEQ. The CDR3 sequence is CASSQETSGVSEQFF. In nucleotides, the CDR3 is TGTGCCAGCAGCCAAGAAACTAGCGGGGTCTCTGAGCAGTTCTTC.

This clone was counted once. V gene TRBV27 combines with J gene TRBJ1-3, with 8 positions matching TRBD1. The CDR3 is 15 residues long. V was pared by 6 bases and J by 7 bases, with 11 bases of the junction left unmatched. Germline loops: CDR1 MNHEY, CDR2 SMNVEV (reference sequence). For the CDR3, the DNA is TGTGCCAGCAGGGACGTCCAGGGGGCGCGGAACACCATATATTTT. Amino acid sequence: CASRDVQGARNTIYF.

A few counts support this clone. The chain employs TRBV15 and TRBJ2-3, with 9 positions matching TRBD1. The J segment lost 1 base and the V segment lost 5 bases, leaving 16 bases of the junction unmatched. There are 19 residues in the CDR3. The germline CDR1 and CDR2 sequences are LNHNV and YYDKDF (reference sequence). CDR3 DNA sequence: TGTGCCACCAGCTCCCCGCCCGGGACAGGGACCGCTGGCACAGATACGCAGTATTTT. Residues: CATSSPPGTGTAGTDTQYF. The whole variable domain, remainder taken from reference TRBV15 and TRBJ2-3, is DAMVIQNPRYQVTQFGKPVTLSCSQTLNHNVMYWYQQKSSQAPKLLFHYYDKDFNNEADTPDNFQSRRPNTSFCFLDIRSPGLGDTAMYLCATSSPPGTGTAGTDTQYFGPGTRLTVL.

The chain links TRBV7-2 to TRBJ2-7; a possible D gene is TRBD2 (6 bases). Trimming cost V 6 bases and J 0 bases, with 12 bases left between them. CDR3 length: 14 amino acids. Germline CDR1 SGHTA, CDR2 FQGNSA. CDR3 residues: CASRNDGGSYEQYF. CDR3 DNA: TGTGCCAGCAGGAATGACGGGGGCTCCTACGAGCAGTACTTC.

This chain uses TRBV30 with TRBJ2-7, with D perhaps TRBD1 (6 bases). The CDR3 consists of 13 residues. The germline CDR1 and CDR2 sequences are GTSNPN and SVGIG (reference sequence). Trimming cost V 0 bases and J 9 bases, with 15 bases left between them. For the CDR3, the DNA is TGTGCCTGGAGTGTACAAGGGGGAAATAGGCAGTACTTC. Its translation: CAWSVQGGNRQYF.

There are a few counts of this clone. This chain joins TRBV2 and TRBJ1-4; D remains ambiguous. The length of the CDR3 is 16 residues. Germline lookup yields CDR1 SNHLY and CDR2 FYNNEI. Trimming pared 6 bases from V and 0 bases from J, leaving 14 bases between. CDR3 sequence: CASSPRKDSTNEKLFF. The CDR3 DNA follows: TGTGCCAGCAGCCCCCGCAAGGACTCAACTAATGAAAAACTGTTTTTT.

The rearrangement uses TRBV25-1 and TRBJ1-1; 10 nucleotides align to TRBD1. The CDR3 runs to 17 residues. The trim removed 6 bases at V and 4 bases at J, leaving 14 bases unmatched. Germline V gene data show CDR1 as MGHDK and CDR2 as SYGVNS. The CDR3 loop reads CASSSGTGAGGSTEAFF. The CDR3 region has the DNA TGTGCCAGCAGCTCCGGGACAGGGGCCGGAGGGAGCACTGAAGCTTTCTTT.

In this sample, this clone turned up a few times. This sequence joins TRBV5-4 and TRBJ2-1; TRBD1 is a possible D gene (6 bases). CDR1 is SGHNT, CDR2 YYREEE, per germline (reference sequence). Trimming removed 4 bases at V and 6 bases at J, with 14 bases between. This CDR3 has 14 amino acids. CDR3 DNA: TGTGCCAGCAGCGCCGGACAGTTAGCCAATGAGCAGTTCTTC. This codes for CASSAGQLANEQFF.

The rearrangement joins TRBV6-6 to TRBJ1-5; no clear D gene. The germline V and J ends were trimmed by 8 bases and 6 bases, with 14 bases remaining between them. The germline gives CDR1 MNHNY, CDR2 SVGAGI (reference sequence). The CDR3 extends over 13 amino acids. This CDR3 reads CASFSGEGQPQHF. Written as DNA, the CDR3 is TGTGCCAGCTTCTCAGGAGAGGGTCAGCCCCAGCATTTT.

CDR3: CASSEVEGRGTDTQYF. The CDR3, as DNA: TGTGCCAGCAGTGAAGTGGAGGGACGGGGCACAGATACGCAGTATTTT. This chain links TRBV2 with TRBJ2-3; weak D call: TRBD2 (6 bases). V was trimmed by 1 base and J by 1 base, leaving 12 bases between them. CDR1 is SNHLY, CDR2 FYNNEI, per germline. This CDR3 spans 16 amino acids. The full variable domain, its missing parts supplied by reference TRBV2 and TRBJ2-3, is EPEVTQTPSHQVTQMGQEVILRCVPISNHLYFYWYRQILGQKVEFLVSFYNNEISEKSEIFDDQFSVERPDGSNFTLKIRSTKLEDSAMYFCASSEVEGRGTDTQYFGPGTRLTVL.

The chain couples TRBV19 to TRBJ2-5; D is ambiguous. The length of the CDR3 is 13 residues. The germline gives CDR1 LNHDA, CDR2 SQIVND (reference sequence). Between the trimmed V and J ends, which lost 6 bases and 0 bases, there was a span of 8 bases. CDR3 nucleotide sequence: TGTGCCAGTAGAAATTCGTACCAAGAGACCCAGTACTTC. Its translation: CASRNSYQETQYF.

This clone was seen just once. Lacking the conserved final phenylalanine or tryptophan, this CDR3 likely reflects a read error. It is unclear where the CDR3 begins or ends on the DNA, so no DNA is shown, and the CDR3 is as TCRdb lists it. The gene calls are TRBV2 and TRBJ1-2; no check of the table's D call, TRBD1, against the DNA was made. The CDR3 region is 14 residues in length, termini included. CDR1 SNHLY and CDR2 FYNNEI come from the germline V gene. This CDR3 reads CASSLRGTGGPKHL.

The chain recombines TRBV6-1 with TRBJ2-7, with 8 positions matching TRBD2. In germline, CDR1 is MNHNS, CDR2 SASEGT. The CDR3 runs 14 residues. V gave up 4 bases and J gave up 0 bases; unmatched junction bases: 2. CDR3 in amino acids: CASSVGTSSYEQYF. The CDR3 nucleotides read TGTGCCAGCAGTGTTGGGACTAGCTCCTACGAGCAGTACTTC.

The chain carries TRBV29-1 and TRBJ2-2; D is possibly TRBD2 (5 bases). The CDR3 has 13 residues. V was trimmed by 6 bases and J by 1 base, leaving 9 bases between them. Germline CDR1 is SQVTM and CDR2 is ANQGSEA. The CDR3 region is CSVRAGNTGELFF. The CDR3 DNA sequence: TGCAGCGTGAGGGCAGGGAACACCGGGGAGCTGTTTTTT.